One sample yielded the 25 T cell receptor beta chains listed below, sequenced in a study of long-term antiretroviral therapy in people with HIV (dated 2022 in TCRdb). The immunoSEQ hsTCRB v3.0 assay was used at survey level resolution to sequence the TRB variable region. TCRdb obtained this table from immuneACCESS and retained in-frame rearrangements with V and J assigned. These tables miss some clones; where compared with another copy, unresolved V genes account for less than half of the shortfall, and the remainder is unexplained. The sample table holds about 28,000 clones, of which around four fifths were seen once. The top ten clones comprise roughly 9.8% of the sample. The sample in question was unsorted PBMCs, obtained roughly 2.7 years after starting antiretroviral therapy. The receptors derive from a man aged 30 to 45 with HIV.

The CDR3 spells CASSPLGNTEAFF. CDR3 sequence (DNA): TGTGCCAGCAGTCCCCTCGGGAACACTGAAGCTTTCTTT. The V call is TRBV27, the J call TRBJ1-1; D gene uncertain. This CDR3 contains 13 residues. Germline loops: CDR1 MNHEY, CDR2 SMNVEV (reference sequence). The V end was cut by 5 bases, the J end by 1 base, with 8 bases between.

The rearrangement joins TRBV7-2 to TRBJ2-3; the match to TRBD1 covers 9 bases. The germline V gene encodes CDR1 SGHTA and CDR2 FQGNSA. The CDR3 has 14 amino acids. V lost 5 bases and J lost 6; bases outside the gene matches: 6. The chain's CDR3 is CASSVDRGRDTQYF. DNA of the CDR3: TGTGCCAGCAGCGTGGACAGGGGTAGGGATACGCAGTATTTT.

The CDR3 DNA follows: TGTGCCAGCAGCCCAGAGGGACTAGCGGGGGGGCCAGCCTTCTTC. Translated, it gives CASSPEGLAGGPAFF. The rearrangement joins TRBV7-9 to TRBJ2-1; 16 bases align to TRBD2. After removal of 5 bases from V and 16 bases from J, the junction contained 11 bases not matched to a gene. Looked up from germline, CDR1 is SEHNR and CDR2 is FQNEAQ (reference sequence). CDR3 length: 15 residues. Looking up the rest from reference TRBV7-9 and TRBJ2-1 gives the full variable domain: DTGVSQNPRHKITKRGQNVTFRCDPISEHNRLYWYRQTLGQGPEFLTYFQNEAQLEKSRLLSDRFSAERPKGSFSTLEIQRTEQGDSAMYLCASSPEGLAGGPAFFGPGTRLTVL.

The chain employs TRBV5-6 and TRBJ1-5; D not certain. Germline CDR1 and CDR2: SGHDT and YYEEEE. The CDR3 has 13 amino acids. Trimming stripped 5 bases from V and 5 bases from J, with 11 bases between. The CDR3 reads CASRSPDHQPQHF. CDR3 sequence (DNA): TGTGCCAGCAGGAGCCCGGACCATCAGCCCCAGCATTTT.

This clone is a singleton in its sample. The rearrangement uses TRBV2 and TRBJ2-1, with D possibly matching TRBD1 (6 bases). The CDR3 runs to 16 residues. Per germline, CDR1 SNHLY and CDR2 FYNNEI. The V gene lost 1 base and the J gene lost 6 bases, with 16 bases spanning the gap. CDR3 sequence reads: CASSEDQGRGINEQFF. The DNA of the CDR3 is TGTGCCAGCAGTGAAGATCAGGGGCGAGGGATCAATGAGCAGTTCTTC.

This clone was detected once. The chain employs TRBV6-4 and TRBJ1-3; TRBD1 is a possible D gene (5 bases). Germline CDR1 is MRHNA and CDR2 is SNTAGT. CDR3 length: 12 residues. The V gene lost 2 bases and the J gene lost 16 bases, with 15 bases spanning the gap. This chain's CDR3 is CASSDPAGRGYF. The CDR3 DNA sequence: TGTGCCAGCAGTGACCCAGCGGGACGGGGGTATTTT.

This chain joins TRBV13 and TRBJ2-1, with 9 bases fitting TRBD2. CDR1 is PRHDT and CDR2 is FYEKMQ in the germline V gene (reference sequence). This CDR3 is 14 amino acids long. The V and J ends lost 0 bases and 7 bases, in that order; junction bases with no gene match: 1. The CDR3 region has the DNA TGTGCCAGCAGCTTAGGGCTAGCGGGAAATGAGCAGTTCTTC. The encoded protein is CASSLGLAGNEQFF.

V is TRBV30 and J is TRBJ1-2; D is possibly TRBD1 (6 bases). The germline V gene encodes CDR1 GTSNPN and CDR2 SVGIG (reference sequence). This CDR3 region has 13 residues. The ends were cut back, 2 bases at V and 8 bases at J, with 15 bases in the middle. CDR3 bases: TGTGCCTGGAGTCAAACAGGGTCTGGCGGCTACACCTTC. The encoded protein is CAWSQTGSGGYTF.

The gene calls are TRBV19 and TRBJ2-2; 10 bases are a match to TRBD2. The CDR3 covers 16 residues. V lost 6 bases to trimming and J lost 5 bases; unmatched junction nucleotides: 9. Germline V gene lookup returns CDR1 LNHDA and CDR2 SQIVND (reference sequence). Here the CDR3 reads CASSPRTSGGTGELFF. The CDR3 DNA follows: TGTGCCAGTAGCCCCCGGACTAGCGGTGGGACCGGGGAGCTGTTTTTT.

The CDR3 nucleotides read TGTGCCAGCAGTGACTCGACTAGCGGGGGGGCAGATACGCAGTATTTT. It encodes CASSDSTSGGADTQYF. The V call is TRBV6-4, the J call TRBJ2-3, with 14 bases matching TRBD2. Germline CDR1 reads MRHNA; CDR2 reads SNTAGT. The CDR3 contains 16 residues. J lost 4 bases, V lost 0 bases, and 0 bases had no gene match.

The chain couples TRBV2 to TRBJ2-4; the match to TRBD2 covers 8 bases. Germline assignment: CDR1 SNHLY and CDR2 FYNNEI. Trimming cost V 0 bases and J 7 bases; bases outside gene matches: 5. This CDR3 has 15 amino acids. The CDR3 region has the DNA TGTGCCAGCAGTGAAGCCCGACCGGGGGGGAACATTCAGTACTTC. Protein product: CASSEARPGGNIQYF.

CDR3 protein: CAITGQRNNSPLHF. Here the CDR3 DNA reads TGTGCCATCACTGGACAGAGAAACAATTCACCCCTCCACTTT. This sequence joins TRBV10-3 and TRBJ1-6, with D possibly matching TRBD1 (6 bases). Germline values: CDR1 ENHRY, CDR2 SYGVKD. CDR3 length: 14 amino acids. V shed 7 bases and J shed 7 bases, with 14 bases lying between them.

The chain employs TRBV19 and TRBJ1-5, with 7 bases identical to TRBD1. Losses at the gene ends were 10 bases for V and 0 bases for J; bases not matched to a gene: 6. The germline CDR1 and CDR2 sequences are LNHDA and SQIVND (reference sequence). The CDR3 consists of 14 residues. CDR3 coding DNA: TGTGCCACAGGGGGACATCCTAGCAATCAGCCCCAGCATTTT. This sequence encodes CATGGHPSNQPQHF.

The genes are TRBV5-6 and TRBJ1-4; 7 bases are shared with TRBD1. CDR3 length equals 14 residues. CDR1 is SGHDT and CDR2 is YYEEEE in the germline V gene. Losses at the gene ends were 3 bases for V and 6 bases for J; bases not matched to a gene: 5. In DNA form, the CDR3 reads TGTGCCAGCAGCTATACAGGGGTGGATGAAAAACTGTTTTTT. It translates to CASSYTGVDEKLFF.

The chain carries TRBV5-1 and TRBJ2-7; no clear D. The CDR3 sequence is 17 residues long. Germline V gives CDR1 SGHRS, CDR2 YFSETQ. Trimming left V 1 base short and J 0 bases short, with 17 bases between. The CDR3 loop is CASSLRTDQAYSYEQYF. The CDR3 DNA reads TGCGCCAGCAGCTTGAGGACCGACCAGGCGTACTCCTACGAGCAGTACTTC. The entire variable domain, with the rest obtained from reference TRBV5-1 and TRBJ2-7, is as follows: KAGVTQTPRYLIKTRGQQVTLSCSPISGHRSVSWYQQTPGQGLQFLFEYFSETQRNKGNFPGRFSGRQFSNSRSEMNVSTLELGDSALYLCASSLRTDQAYSYEQYFGPGTRLTVT.

The chain combines TRBV19 with TRBJ1-5; tentative D call: TRBD1 (6 bases). The CDR3 has 14 amino acids. Trimming left V 0 bases short and J 5 bases short, with 8 bases between. Germline loops: CDR1 LNHDA, CDR2 SQIVND (reference sequence). The CDR3 protein is CASSIDQGYQPQHF. Here the CDR3 DNA reads TGTGCCAGTAGTATAGATCAGGGGTATCAGCCCCAGCATTTT.

This chain connects TRBV10-3 to TRBJ2-1; possibly TRBD2 for D (6 bases). The germline V and J ends were trimmed by 0 bases and 0 bases, with 6 bases remaining between them. CDR1 and CDR2 from the germline V gene are ENHRY and SYGVKD. The CDR3 totals 15 residues. The CDR3 nucleotides are TGTGCCATCAGTGAGTCGGGGGGCTCCTACAATGAGCAGTTCTTC. This sequence encodes CAISESGGSYNEQFF.

This clone was detected only a few times. V usage is TRBV4-1 and J usage is TRBJ1-4; a weak D match, TRBD1 (5 bases). The germline gives CDR1 MGHRA, CDR2 YSYEKL. The V gene lost 2 bases and the J gene lost 6 bases, with 13 bases spanning the gap. This CDR3 comprises 15 residues. The CDR3, as DNA: TGCGCCAGCAGCCAAAGGGCACTAGGGGATGAAAAACTGTTTTTT. Its protein product is CASSQRALGDEKLFF.

This clone has only one observation. J is TRBJ1-3 and V is TRBV5-1, with 7 bases that match TRBD1. V lost 4 bases and J lost 0; bases outside the gene matches: 10. CDR3 size: 17 residues. CDR1 and CDR2 (germline): SGHRS, YFSETQ. CDR3 sequence: CASSKRDRSNSGNTIYF. The CDR3 region has the DNA TGCGCCAGCAGCAAACGGGACAGAAGTAACTCTGGAAACACCATATATTTT.

The gene calls are TRBV29-1 and TRBJ2-2; D unclear. The V end was cut by 1 base, the J end by 4 bases, with 10 bases between. The CDR3 is 14 residues long. The germline CDR1 and CDR2 sequences are SQVTM and ANQGSEA. The CDR3 protein is CSVEGEQFTGELFF. CDR3 DNA sequence: TGCAGCGTTGAAGGCGAACAGTTCACCGGGGAGCTGTTTTTT.

The V and J genes are TRBV5-4 and TRBJ2-7; the D gene is possibly TRBD1 (6 bases). Per germline, CDR1 SGHNT and CDR2 YYREEE (reference sequence). Trimming left V 0 bases short and J 10 bases short, with 17 bases between. The CDR3 has 14 amino acids. CDR3 in DNA: TGTGCCAGCAGCTTGGGGGTCGGGCCAGGGGATCAGTACTTC. This codes for CASSLGVGPGDQYF.

In DNA form, the CDR3 reads TGTGCCAGCAGTTTATCGGCCGCCGAAACGTACACAGATACGCAGTATTTT. Translated, it gives CASSLSAAETYTDTQYF. J is TRBJ2-3 and V is TRBV28, with D hard to call. The germline V gene encodes CDR1 MDHEN and CDR2 SYDVKM. V shed 1 base and J shed 2 bases, with 16 bases lying between them. The CDR3 covers 17 residues.

The gene calls are TRBV5-5 and TRBJ2-1, with TRBD1 as a possible D gene (6 bases). Per germline, CDR1 SGHKS and CDR2 YYEKEE (reference sequence). V shed 0 bases and J shed 10 bases, with 14 bases lying between them. There are 14 residues in the CDR3. This CDR3 is CASSLGASQGEQFF. The DNA for the CDR3 is TGTGCCAGCAGCTTGGGAGCCTCCCAGGGGGAGCAGTTCTTC.

V is TRBV19 and J is TRBJ2-3; 7 nucleotides agree with TRBD2. The junction had 12 bases not matched to a gene; V was cut back by 3 bases and J by 6 bases. Per germline, CDR1 LNHDA and CDR2 SQIVND (reference sequence). The CDR3 contains 16 residues. CDR3 in amino acids: CASSMTGGGFRDTQYF. CDR3 coding DNA: TGTGCCAGTAGTATGACCGGGGGAGGGTTTCGGGATACGCAGTATTTT.

This clone has a handful of counts. The chain carries TRBV4-2 and TRBJ2-7; D is unclear. The CDR3 is 14 residues long. Germline-derived CDR1 and CDR2 are LGHNA and YNFKEQ. The V and J ends lost 0 bases and 2 bases respectively, with 8 bases between them. The CDR3 region is CASSQDASPYEQYF. The CDR3 region has the DNA TGTGCCAGCAGCCAAGATGCCAGCCCCTACGAGCAGTACTTC.